This T cell receptor (beta chain) was sequenced in a study of blood T cell repertoires in COVID-19. The CDR3 contains 15 residues. Germline CDR1 reads SQVTM; CDR2 reads ANQGSEA. J was trimmed by 6 bases and V by 7 bases; bases with no gene match: 13. The data were produced by immunoSEQ multiplex PCR, yet TCRdb's version contains in-frame clones alone and is incomplete. Of 250,000 or so clones listed, about 87% are singletons. The clonotype was recovered from a middle-aged woman with acute COVID-19. The chain couples TRBV29-1 to TRBJ2-4; 9 positions match TRBD2. The sequenced material came from PBMCs or T cells enriched from blood (not recorded which). CDR3 region: CSARGGGADGNIQYF. DNA for the CDR3: TGCAGCGCCCGGGGCGGGGGGGCCGATGGAAACATTCAGTACTTC. Together with reference TRBV29-1 and TRBJ2-4, the CDR3 gives the full variable domain: SAVISQKPSRDICQRGTSLTIQCQVDSQVTMMFWYRQQPGQSLTLIATANQGSEATYESGFVIDKFPISRPNLTFSTLTVSNMSPEDSSIYLCSARGGGADGNIQYFGAGTRLSVL.